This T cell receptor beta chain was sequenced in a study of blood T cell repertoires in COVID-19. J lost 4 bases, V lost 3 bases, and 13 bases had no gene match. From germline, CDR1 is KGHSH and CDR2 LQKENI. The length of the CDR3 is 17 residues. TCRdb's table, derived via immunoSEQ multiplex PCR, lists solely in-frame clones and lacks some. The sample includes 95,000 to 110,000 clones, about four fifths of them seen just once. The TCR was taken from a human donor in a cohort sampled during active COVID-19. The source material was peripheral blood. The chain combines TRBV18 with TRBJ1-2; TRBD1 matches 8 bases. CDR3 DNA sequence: TGTGCCAGCTCACCGCTTACCCCCGGGACAGGAGGCTATGGCTACACCTTC. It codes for CASSPLTPGTGGYGYTF. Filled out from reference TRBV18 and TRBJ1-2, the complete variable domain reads NAGVMQNPRHLVRRRGQEARLRCSPMKGHSHVYWYRQLPEEGLKFMVYLQKENIIDESGMPKERFSAEFPKEGPSILRIQQVVRGDSAAYFCASSPLTPGTGGYGYTFGSGTRLTVV.